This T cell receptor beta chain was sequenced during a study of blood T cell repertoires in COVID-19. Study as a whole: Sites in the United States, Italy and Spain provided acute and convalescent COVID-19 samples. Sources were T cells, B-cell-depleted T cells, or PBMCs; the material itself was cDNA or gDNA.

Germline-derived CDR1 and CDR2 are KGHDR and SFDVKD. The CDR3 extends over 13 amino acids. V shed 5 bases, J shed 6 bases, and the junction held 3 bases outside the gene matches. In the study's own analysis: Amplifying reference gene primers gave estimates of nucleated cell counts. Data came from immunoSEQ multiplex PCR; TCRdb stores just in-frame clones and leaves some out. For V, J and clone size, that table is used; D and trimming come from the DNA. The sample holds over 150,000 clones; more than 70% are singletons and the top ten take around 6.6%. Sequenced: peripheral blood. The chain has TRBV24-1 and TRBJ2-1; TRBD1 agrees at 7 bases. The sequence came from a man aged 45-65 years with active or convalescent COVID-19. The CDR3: CATSGDRVNEQFF. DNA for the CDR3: TGTGCCACCAGTGGCGACAGGGTCAATGAGCAGTTCTTC.